The T cell receptor (beta chain) under discussion was sequenced for a study of blood T cells in healthy people across ages. Germline V gene lookup returns CDR1 MGHRA and CDR2 YSYEKL. The V end was cut by 4 bases, the J end by 4 bases, with 13 bases between. The CDR3 runs 15 residues. Study-wide results and limits: Investigators viewed diversity estimates from one million T cells as underestimates, the study reported. As age increased, TCR beta diversity per million T cells fell in a roughly linear fashion.

Donors each provided around 10 milliliters of peripheral blood. The use of a sample-barcoded 5' primer and a J-beta primer mix characterized a second PCR of roughly 6 to 11 cycles. One entry per CDR3 protein, called by TCRdb with MiXCR from the 5' RACE reads. This sample has 790,000 or so distinct CDR3 sequences; 46% occur once, and the top ten carry 18%. Details on this clonotype: The antigen remains undetermined.

The source is a man older than 75 in good health. Source material: blood. The chain employs TRBV4-1 and TRBJ1-4; D gene ambiguous. As DNA, the CDR3 is TGCGCCAGCAGCCTTAGGTCCACTGATAATGAAAAACTGTTTTTT. It is translated as CASSLRSTDNEKLFF.